This TCR beta chain was sequenced during a study of CD8 T cells in ankylosing spondylitis listed by TCRdb under 2017. A note on the overall study: The study set out to find disease-linked TCR variants by profiling T cell receptor beta repertoires in ankylosing spondylitis patients and healthy donors. Peripheral blood samples were taken, and synovial fluid was additionally collected from ankylosing spondylitis patients. The whole study cohort included about a hundred healthy donors and about two dozen ankylosing spondylitis patients. What the study reported, not specific to this receptor: Some of the motif variants had been reported before in the synovial fluid and blood of reactive arthritis patients, a finding that suggests common disease-initiation mechanisms. Significant enrichment of the disease-linked clones was reported in matched synovial fluid samples from ankylosing spondylitis patients. The disease-linked clones showed a CD8+ phenotype and occurred at relatively low frequencies in peripheral blood. A TCR beta motif of roughly 8 highly homologous amino acid variants appeared characteristic of blood from ankylosing spondylitis patients.

Regarding this clonotype: The specificity of this receptor is unknown. No much larger clone exists at a distance of one base, and base qualities are not known.

Reads for this sample came from an Illumina HiSeq 2500. Quantitative 5'-RACE with molecular barcodes was used to prepare TCR beta libraries. In the original analysis: A new computational method, built on a probabilistic model of VDJ rearrangement, was used to identify disease-linked TCR variants. Using fastp at Q25 and MiXCR, TCRdb reprocessed the public reads and kept productive beta chains. Records with the same CDR3 protein are collapsed into one entry carrying the most frequent genes and DNA. TCRdb, not the original authors, processed these V and J calls. Within this sample are roughly 700,000 distinct CDR3 sequences, with roughly 19% of them counted one time only. The ten top clones hold over 15% of the sample. The CDR1 and CDR2 encoded by the germline V gene are ENHRY and SYGVKD. V and J are trimmed by 6 bases and 4 bases, and the gene matches miss 13 bases of the junction. The CDR3 runs 16 amino acids, cysteine and phenylalanine included. Here the CDR3 DNA is all that survives: 48 bases in frame from base 1.

The specimen sequenced was blood, either unsorted or a sorted T cell fraction (not recorded which). The V and J genes are TRBV10-3 and TRBJ2-7; 9 of the junction bases match TRBD1. This clonotype originated in a male donor with ankylosing spondylitis. CDR3 sequence: CAIRAGTGSGRYEQYF. The sequenced DNA: TGTGCCATCAGAGCCGGGACAGGGTCGGGAAGATACGAGCAGTACTTC.